A single sample is the source of the 2 T cell receptor beta chains below, sequenced in a study of T cell changes during pregnancy in multiple sclerosis. Sequenced by immunoSEQ multiplex PCR; TCRdb stores in-frame clones only, minus some. This table holds about 56,000 clones, around 87% found once. The sample taken for sequencing was peripheral blood from another person, used as feeder cells. These TCRs come from a human donor whose cells served as feeder cells for cultures in a pregnancy study.

This clone has only one observation. This sequence joins TRBV6-5 and TRBJ2-2; D is perhaps TRBD2 (6 bases). CDR3 size: 15 residues. CDR1 MNHEY and CDR2 SVGAGI come from the germline V gene. V was pared by 6 bases and J by 1 base, with 12 bases between. CDR3 sequence: CASRAGTLNTGELFF. Written as DNA, the CDR3 is TGTGCCAGCAGAGCCGGGACTCTGAACACCGGGGAGCTGTTTTTT.

V and J are TRBV6-1 and TRBJ1-5, with D perhaps TRBD1 (5 bases). CDR3 length: 14 residues. V lost 1 base, J lost 4 bases, and 8 bases lay in between. Germline CDR1 and CDR2: MNHNS and SASEGT. CDR3 in DNA: TGTGCCAGCAGTGAAGGGGGGGAGAATCAGCCCCAGCATTTT. It is translated as CASSEGGENQPQHF.